This T cell receptor beta chain was sequenced in a study of blood T cell repertoires in COVID-19 (TCRdb year 2020). With respect to the entire study: Samples from collaborators originated in the United States, Italy and Spain and spanned both the acute and convalescent phases of COVID-19. The material from the prospective study consisted of cDNA or gDNA derived from T cells, B-cell-depleted T cells, or PBMCs. Deeply sampled blood TCRbeta repertoires from subjects exposed to, actively infected with, or recovered from COVID-19 were included in the dataset. The repertoires were released in a freely available public database meant as a resource for research on the immune response to SARS-CoV-2. The samples were drawn from two sources: the first 160 participants of the ongoing ImmuneRACE study, and fewer than 1,500 subjects contributed by 6 global collaborators. A de-identified subject ID, COVID-19 status, age in years and sex were almost always included in the sample metadata. HLA class I and class II types, where available, came from metadata supplied by the sample provider rather than from assay-based typing.

Enrolling through a virtual design, the prospective study's participants ranged in age from about 18 to 100 years and lived across roughly 24 United States geographic areas. To assign participants to cohorts, the prospective study relied on clinical history that participants themselves reported in a screening survey and a study questionnaire. Recovered participants in ImmuneRACE Cohort 3 were defined by two consecutive negative NP/OP PCR tests, clearance by a healthcare professional, or resolution of symptoms. Mobile phlebotomists in the prospective study collected whole blood, serum and a nasopharyngeal or oropharyngeal swab from every participant. Prospective study participants could optionally give additional blood draws and questionnaires over an approximately 2-month period. Blood samples from the prospective study were shipped frozen or at room temperature prior to DNA extraction. The paper as a whole reports these results and caveats: The amount of clinical and demographic metadata varied by source and participant and was provided uncurated.

TCRbeta CDR3 regions were amplified from genomic DNA by means of the immunoSEQ Assay, a bias-controlled multiplex PCR. In the authors' own workflow: Within the assay, amplification of reference gene primers was used to estimate how many nucleated cells each sample contained. To quantify the absolute abundance of each unique TCRbeta CDR3 rearrangement, sequence reads were collapsed and filtered. Productive Simpson clonality was computed per sample as the square root of Simpson's diversity index over productive rearrangements. Drawn from immuneACCESS, this table holds only the in-frame rearrangements with V and J called that TCRdb kept. Clones are partly lost; checked studies trace under half to an unresolved V gene and leave the rest unexplained. V, J and clone size reflect that table, while D and trimming were determined from the DNA. The sample yields roughly 200,000 clones; around 90% were counted once. The biggest ten clones account for 1.2% of the sample.

A remark on this clone: The antigen this receptor binds is unknown. The sample holds no much larger clone one base away, and base qualities are not on file.

The germline V gene supplies CDR1 SGHRS and CDR2 YFSETQ. V is clipped by 1 base and J by 0 bases, and the sequence between their germline boundaries is 8 bases long. From its cysteine to its phenylalanine, the CDR3 spans 15 amino acids. Only the CDR3 part of the read is kept: 45 bases, read in frame from the first base. The specimen was PBMCs or T cells enriched from blood (not recorded which). The chain joins TRBV5-1 to TRBJ2-1, with a tentative D gene TRBD2 over 5 matching bases. The receptor's source is a man under 40 who had recovered from COVID-19. The nucleotides read TGCGCCAGCAGCTTGTTTCGGGGCTCCTACAATGAGCAGTTCTTC. Translated, this gives CASSLFRGSYNEQFF.